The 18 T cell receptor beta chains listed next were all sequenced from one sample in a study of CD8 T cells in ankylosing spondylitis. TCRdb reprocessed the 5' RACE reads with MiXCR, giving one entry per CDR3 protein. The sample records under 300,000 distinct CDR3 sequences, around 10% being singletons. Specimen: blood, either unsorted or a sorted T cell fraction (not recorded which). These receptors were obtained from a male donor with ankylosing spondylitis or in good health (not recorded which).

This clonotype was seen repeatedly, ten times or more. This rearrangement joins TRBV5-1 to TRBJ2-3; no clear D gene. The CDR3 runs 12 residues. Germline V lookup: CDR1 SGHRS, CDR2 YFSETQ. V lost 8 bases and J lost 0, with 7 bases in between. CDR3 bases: TGCGCCAGTGGCTACAGCACAGATACGCAGTATTTT. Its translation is CASGYSTDTQYF.

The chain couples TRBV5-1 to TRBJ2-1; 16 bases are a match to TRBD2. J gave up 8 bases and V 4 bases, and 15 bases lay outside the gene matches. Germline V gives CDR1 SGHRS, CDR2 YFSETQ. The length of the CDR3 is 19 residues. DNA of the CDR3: TGCGCCAGCAGCCTCCGCGGGACTAGCGGGGGGGCCCTATCCCATGAGCAGTTCTTC. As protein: CASSLRGTSGGALSHEQFF.

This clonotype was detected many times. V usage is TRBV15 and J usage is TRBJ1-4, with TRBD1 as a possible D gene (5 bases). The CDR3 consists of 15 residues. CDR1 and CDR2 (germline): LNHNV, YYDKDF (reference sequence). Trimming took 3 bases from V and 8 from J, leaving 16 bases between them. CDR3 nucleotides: TGTGCCACCAGCAGGGAGACCGGGACTTGGGAAAAACTGTTTTTT. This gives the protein CATSRETGTWEKLFF.

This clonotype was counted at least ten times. CDR3 nucleotide sequence: TGCAGTTCTTTCCGTGTGGATGAGCAGTTCTTC. Amino acids: CSSFRVDEQFF. The chain combines TRBV20-1 with TRBJ2-1; D uncertain. V lost 8 bases and J lost 8, with 13 bases in between. The germline V gene has CDR1 DFQATT and CDR2 SNEGSKA (reference sequence). The CDR3 extends over 11 amino acids.

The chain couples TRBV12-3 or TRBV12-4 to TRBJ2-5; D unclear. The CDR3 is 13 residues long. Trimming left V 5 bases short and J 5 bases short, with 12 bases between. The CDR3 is CASSTLGWETQYF. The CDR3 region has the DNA TGTGCCAGCAGTACGTTGGGTTGGGAGACCCAGTACTTC.

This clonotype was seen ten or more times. The CDR3, as DNA: TGCAGTGCTGCTTCCGGGACTAGCGGGAGGGATACGCAGTATTTT. This encodes CSAASGTSGRDTQYF. This sequence joins TRBV20-1 and TRBJ2-3; 15 bases fit TRBD2. The CDR3 runs to 15 residues. The junction had 6 bases not matched to a gene; V was cut back by 5 bases and J by 6 bases. The germline V gene encodes CDR1 DFQATT and CDR2 SNEGSKA (reference sequence).

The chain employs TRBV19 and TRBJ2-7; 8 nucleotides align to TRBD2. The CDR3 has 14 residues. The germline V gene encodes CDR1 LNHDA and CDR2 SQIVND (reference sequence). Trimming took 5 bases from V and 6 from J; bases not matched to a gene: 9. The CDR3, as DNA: TGTGCCAGTAGTGGTAGCGGGACCTATGGCGAGCAGTACTTC. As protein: CASSGSGTYGEQYF.

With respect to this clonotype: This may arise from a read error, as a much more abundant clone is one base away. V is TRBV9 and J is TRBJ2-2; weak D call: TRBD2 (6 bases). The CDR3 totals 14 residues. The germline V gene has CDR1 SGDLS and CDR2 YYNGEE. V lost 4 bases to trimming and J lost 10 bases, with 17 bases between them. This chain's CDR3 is CASSRRELGEELFF. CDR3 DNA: TGTGCCAGCAGCCGGAGGGAATTGGGCGAGGAGCTGTTTTTT.

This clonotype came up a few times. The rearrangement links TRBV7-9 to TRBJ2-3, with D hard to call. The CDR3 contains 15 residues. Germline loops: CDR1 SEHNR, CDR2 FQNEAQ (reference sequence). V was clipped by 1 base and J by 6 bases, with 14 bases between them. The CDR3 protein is CASSLGAIGPDTQYF. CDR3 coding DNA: TGTGCCAGCAGCTTAGGGGCGATCGGGCCGGATACGCAGTATTTT.

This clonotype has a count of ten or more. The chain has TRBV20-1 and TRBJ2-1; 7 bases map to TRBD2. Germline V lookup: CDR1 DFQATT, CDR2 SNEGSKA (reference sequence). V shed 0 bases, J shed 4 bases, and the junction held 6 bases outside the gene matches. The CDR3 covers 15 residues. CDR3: CSARDGVAGYNEQFF. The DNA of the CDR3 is TGCAGTGCTAGAGATGGGGTAGCGGGTTACAATGAGCAGTTCTTC.

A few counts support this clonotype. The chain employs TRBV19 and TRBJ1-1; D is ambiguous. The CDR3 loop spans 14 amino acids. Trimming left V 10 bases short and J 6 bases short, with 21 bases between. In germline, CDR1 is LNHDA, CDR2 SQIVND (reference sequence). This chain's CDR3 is CATYGRGTPPEAFF. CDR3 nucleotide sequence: TGTGCCACCTACGGGCGGGGAACGCCACCTGAAGCTTTCTTT.

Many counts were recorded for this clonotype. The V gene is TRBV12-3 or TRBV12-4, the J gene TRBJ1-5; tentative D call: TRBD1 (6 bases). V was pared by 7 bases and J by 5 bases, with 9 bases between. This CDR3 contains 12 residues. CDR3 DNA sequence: TGTGCCAGCATGAGGGGGGATCAGCCCCAGCATTTT. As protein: CASMRGDQPQHF.

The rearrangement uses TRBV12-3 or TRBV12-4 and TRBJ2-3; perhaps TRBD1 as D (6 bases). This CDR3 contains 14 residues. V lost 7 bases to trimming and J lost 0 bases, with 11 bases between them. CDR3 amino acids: CASKRQASTDTQYF. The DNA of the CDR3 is TGTGCCAGCAAGAGACAGGCAAGCACAGATACGCAGTATTTT.

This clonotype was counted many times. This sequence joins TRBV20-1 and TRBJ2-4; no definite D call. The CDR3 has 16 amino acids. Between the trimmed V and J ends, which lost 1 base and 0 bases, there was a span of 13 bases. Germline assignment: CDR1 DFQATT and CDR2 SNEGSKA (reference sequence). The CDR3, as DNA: TGCAGTGCTAGAGTATCACAAACGCTAGCCAAAAACATTCAGTACTTC. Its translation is CSARVSQTLAKNIQYF.

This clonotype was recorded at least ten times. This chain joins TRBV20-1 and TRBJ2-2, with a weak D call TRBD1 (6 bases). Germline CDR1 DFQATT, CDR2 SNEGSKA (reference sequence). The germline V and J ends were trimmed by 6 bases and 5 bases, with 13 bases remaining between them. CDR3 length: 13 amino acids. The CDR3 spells CSARDTETGELFF. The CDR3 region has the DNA TGCAGTGCCAGGGACACCGAAACCGGGGAGCTGTTTTTT.

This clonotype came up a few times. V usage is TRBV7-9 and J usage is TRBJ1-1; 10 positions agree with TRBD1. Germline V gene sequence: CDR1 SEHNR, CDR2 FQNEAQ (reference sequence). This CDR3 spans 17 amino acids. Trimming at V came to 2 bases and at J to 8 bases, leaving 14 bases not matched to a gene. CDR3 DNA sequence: TGTGCCAGCAGCTTATTGGGACAGGGGACAAAAAATACGGAAGCTTTCTTT. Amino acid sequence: CASSLLGQGTKNTEAFF.

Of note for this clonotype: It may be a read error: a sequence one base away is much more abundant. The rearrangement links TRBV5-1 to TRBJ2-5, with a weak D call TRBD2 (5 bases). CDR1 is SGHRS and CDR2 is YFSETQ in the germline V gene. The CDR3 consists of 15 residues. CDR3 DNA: TGCGCCAGCAGCTTGCCCTCCCCGGGGAAAGAGGCCCAGTACTTC. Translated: CASSLPSPGKEAQYF.

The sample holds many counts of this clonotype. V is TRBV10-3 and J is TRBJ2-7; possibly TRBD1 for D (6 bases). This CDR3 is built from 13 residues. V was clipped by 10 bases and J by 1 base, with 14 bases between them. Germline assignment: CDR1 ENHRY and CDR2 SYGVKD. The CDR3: CATRDRRSYEQYF. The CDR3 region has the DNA TGTGCCACGCGTGACAGGCGATCCTACGAGCAGTACTTC.